Listed below are T cell receptor beta chains from one sample, sequenced in a study of OX40 agonist ivuxolimab in advanced cancers. Libraries were prepared by immunoSEQ multiplex PCR; TCRdb keeps only in-frame clonotypes and omits some of them. The sample has approximately 86,000 clones; 90% to 95% are singletons. Sequences were derived from CD4+ or CD8+ T cells sorted from blood, sampled in a trial of the OX40 agonist ivuxolimab. These receptors originate from an adult with an advanced solid tumor such as melanoma, head and neck, liver or kidney cancer. The CDR3 runs from the conserved cysteine through the conserved F or W. Fields, in order: CDR3 length, clone size, J gene, D gene, V gene, CDR3 DNA, CDR3 protein. D genes are given only for firm matches. Not every row has a clone size; where given, it reads once, few, many or a size class.

>12|.|TRBJ2-1|.|TRBV5-1
TGCGCCAGCAGCTACTTTTACAATGAGCAGTTCTTC
CASSYFYNEQFF
>14|.|TRBJ2-7|.|TRBV5-1
TGCGCCAGCAGCTTGATGTCCAGCTCCTACGAGCAGTACTTC
CASSLMSSSYEQYF
>16|once|TRBJ2-7|TRBD1|TRBV11-3
TGTGCCAGCAGCCGTAGAGGGACAGTGTTCTCCTACGAGCAGTACTTC
CASSRRGTVFSYEQYF
>12|.|TRBJ2-5|.|TRBV10-1
TGCGCCAGCAGCCCCTCGGGAGAGACCCAGTACTTC
CASSPSGETQYF
>13|.|TRBJ1-2|.|TRBV28
TGTGCCAGCAGTCAGACCCTCAGCTATGGCTACACCTTC
CASSQTLSYGYTF
>15|once|TRBJ2-3|.|TRBV4-2
TGTGCCAGCAGCCAAGTCGGGGTAGTCTCAGATACGCAGTATTTT
CASSQVGVVSDTQYF
>15|.|TRBJ2-1|TRBD2|TRBV11-2
TGTGCCAGCAGCCCGGGACTAGCGGGAGTCAGGGAGCAGTTCTTC
CASSPGLAGVREQFF
>17|.|TRBJ2-1|.|TRBV13
TGTGCCAGCAGCCGTTATAGCGGACGGGCCTCCTACAATGAGCAGTTCTTC
CASSRYSGRASYNEQFF
>18|.|TRBJ1-1|.|TRBV27
TGTGCCAGCAGTCCGACCTCCCCCGCGGGGGGTGCGAACACTGAAGCTTTCTTT
CASSPTSPAGGANTEAFF
>15|once|TRBJ2-7|.|TRBV2
TGTGCCAGCAGTGAGGCAGGAGTCGGGCTCTACGAGCAGTACTTC
CASSEAGVGLYEQYF
>16|.|TRBJ2-1|.|TRBV18
TGTGCCAGCTCACCACCGTCTGGGCACGGCTACAATGAGCAGTTCTTC
CASSPPSGHGYNEQFF
>17|.|TRBJ2-7|.|TRBV21-1
TGTGCCAGCAGCCCCGTACCGTTTTTGGGACAGGGGGACGAGCAGTACTTC
CASSPVPFLGQGDEQYF
>15|few|TRBJ2-7|TRBD2|TRBV28
TGTGCCAGCAGACACGGGACTAGCGGTTCCTACGAGCAGTACTTC
CASRHGTSGSYEQYF
>14|.|TRBJ2-3|.|TRBV10-1
TGCGCCAGCAGTGACACAATGATGGGTAGTTCGCAGTATTTT
CASSDTMMGSSQYF
>16|.|TRBJ1-5|.|TRBV10-3
TGTGCCAACAAAGAATGGGTGACAGGAGACAATCAGCCCCAGCATTTT
CANKEWVTGDNQPQHF
>15|.|TRBJ2-3|.|TRBV4-2
TGTGCCAGCAGCCAAGATGCCTATAGCACAGATACGCAGTATTTT
CASSQDAYSTDTQYF
>13|.|TRBJ1-2|.|TRBV6-1
TGTGCCAGCCTACTTACAGGGAACTATGGCTACACCTTC
CASLLTGNYGYTF
>15|.|TRBJ2-5|.|TRBV7-2
TGTGCCAGCAGCTTAGGTCAGGGGACCCAAGAGACCCAGTACTTC
CASSLGQGTQETQYF
>15|.|TRBJ2-2|TRBD1|TRBV5-1
TGCGCCAGCAGCCTGGGACAGGGGGTCACCGGGGAGCTGTTTTTT
CASSLGQGVTGELFF
>14|.|TRBJ2-7|.|TRBV5-8
TGTGCCAGCAGCTTGTCCGGGAACTCCTACGAGCAGTACTTC
CASSLSGNSYEQYF
>15|.|TRBJ2-1|.|TRBV2
TGTGCCAGCAGCGAGACACCGAGCTCCTACAATGAGCAGTTCTTC
CASSETPSSYNEQFF
>15|.|TRBJ2-4|.|TRBV28
TGTGCCAGCAGTTTCTTCAGTCTAGCCAAAAACATTCAGTACTTC
CASSFFSLAKNIQYF